These T cell receptor beta chains were read from a single sample in a study of blood T cell repertoires in COVID-19. Sequencing was performed with immunoSEQ multiplex PCR; in TCRdb, only in-frame clones are kept and a portion is missing. The table lists approximately 320,000 clones, more than 75% of them singletons. Sequenced input: PBMCs or T cells enriched from blood (not recorded which). Source of these receptors: a man between 60 and 75 years old who had recovered from COVID-19. CDR3s include the opening cysteine and the closing phenylalanine or tryptophan. The D gene is left open where the match is weak. The size entry is marked missing in some rows and otherwise reads once, few, many or a size class.

.	TRBV14	.	TRBJ2-2	TGTGCCAGCAGCCAAGATTGGGGCGCGTCGGGCACCGGGGAGCTGTTTTTT	CASSQDWGASGTGELFF
TRBD2	TRBV3-1/TRBV3-2	.	TRBJ2-5	TGTGCCAGCAGCCCAGTGACTAGCGACGAAGGGGATGAGGAGACCCAGTACTTC	CASSPVTSDEGDEETQYF
.	TRBV20-1	.	TRBJ1-6	TGCAGTGCTAGTCAAACCGGGACATATAATTCACCCCTCCACTTT	CSASQTGTYNSPLHF
TRBD2	TRBV19	.	TRBJ2-7	TGTGCCAGTAGTATTAGGGCTAGCGGAGGCTACGAGCAGTACTTC	CASSIRASGGYEQYF
TRBD2	TRBV5-8	.	TRBJ2-7	TGTGCCAGCAGCTTGGCCGGCGGGGGGACCTACGAGCAGTACTTC	CASSLAGGGTYEQYF
TRBD1	TRBV7-3	.	TRBJ2-2	TGTGCCAGCAGCCCCGGCCCGGGACAGGGTTCTTCCGGGGAGCTGTTTTTT	CASSPGPGQGSSGELFF
.	TRBV6-2/TRBV6-3	.	TRBJ2-5	TGTGCCAGCAGTTTCTTCACTAGGAGCGAGACCCAGTACTTC	CASSFFTRSETQYF
.	TRBV5-6	.	TRBJ2-3	TGTGCCAGCAGCTTGGAAAGTAGCTGGCCAGGGGACACAGATACGCAGTATTTT	CASSLESSWPGDTDTQYF
TRBD1	TRBV7-9	.	TRBJ2-3	TGTGCCAGCAGCCCCCCGACAGGGTTCGCAGATACGCAGTATTTT	CASSPPTGFADTQYF
.	TRBV24-1	once	TRBJ2-7	TGTGCCACCAGCTCCGGGTTGGGCGAGCAGTACTTC	CATSSGLGEQYF
.	TRBV2	few	TRBJ2-2	TGTGCCAGCAGTGAAGGTGACGTAGCTCCGGGGGAGCTGTTTTTT	CASSEGDVAPGELFF
.	TRBV19	.	TRBJ2-2	TGTGCCAGTAGTTACAGGGCCGGGGAGCTGTTTTTT	CASSYRAGELFF
TRBD2	TRBV10-3	.	TRBJ2-1	TGTGCCATCAGTGAAGTAGCGGGTGGCGGGGGCAATGAGCAGTTCTTC	CAISEVAGGGGNEQFF
.	TRBV19	once	TRBJ1-1	TGTGCCAGTGGAGATTACACTGAAGCTTTCTTT	CASGDYTEAFF
.	TRBV7-6	.	TRBJ1-4	TGTGCCAGCAGCTTAGCGGCAGGCGCCCTTGGTGAAAAACTGTTTTTT	CASSLAAGALGEKLFF
TRBD1	TRBV6-1	.	TRBJ2-7	TGTGCCAGCAGTGAAGCGCTTGGGACAGCTTACGAGTCCTACGAGCAGTACTTC	CASSEALGTAYESYEQYF
.	TRBV10-1	.	TRBJ1-1	TGCGCCAGCCGAAGTGGGCAAAACACTGAAGCTTTCTTT	CASRSGQNTEAFF
.	TRBV2	.	TRBJ2-5	TGTGCCAGCAGTGGGACAGCCCAAGAGACCCAGTACTTC	CASSGTAQETQYF
.	TRBV12-3/TRBV12-4	.	TRBJ1-1	TGTGCCAGCAGCTACGTCCTATTTGAAGCTTTCTTT	CASSYVLFEAFF
TRBD2	TRBV4-1	.	TRBJ2-7	TGCGCCAGCAGCCAGCTAGCGGGACAGACCTACGAGCAGTACTTC	CASSQLAGQTYEQYF
TRBD1	TRBV7-8	.	TRBJ1-5	TGTGCCACCCAATCCGGGACAGGGAAACAGCCCCAGCATTTT	CATQSGTGKQPQHF
.	TRBV12-5	.	TRBJ2-2	TGTGCTAGTGGTTTGTTGCAGGCTGCCGGGGAGCTGTTTTTT	CASGLLQAAGELFF
.	TRBV4-2	few	TRBJ1-5	TGTGCCAGCAGCCAAATAAGAGGCTTACAGCCCCAGCATTTT	CASSQIRGLQPQHF
.	TRBV3-1/TRBV3-2	.	TRBJ1-5	TGTGCCAGCAGCCTCACTAATCAGCCCCAGCATTTT	CASSLTNQPQHF
TRBD2	TRBV7-2	.	TRBJ2-5	TGTGCCAGCAGCCCAAATAGCGGGGGGGCCGAAGAGACCCAGTACTTC	CASSPNSGGAEETQYF
TRBD1	TRBV5-5	.	TRBJ1-3	TGTGCCAGCAGCCCCCTTGGGACAGGATATCGTGGAAACACCATATATTTT	CASSPLGTGYRGNTIYF
TRBD1	TRBV3-1/TRBV3-2	.	TRBJ1-5	TGTGCCAGCAGCCAATCCGGGACAGGATTGGGGGGGGGCAATCAGCCCCAGCATTTT	CASSQSGTGLGGGNQPQHF
TRBD1	TRBV5-4	.	TRBJ1-2	TGTGCCAGCAGCCCAAAAACCCCAGGGGGCCCCGATGGCTACACCTTC	CASSPKTPGGPDGYTF
TRBD1	TRBV19	once	TRBJ2-1	TGTGCCAGTCTGGACAGGGGCTCCTACAATGAGCAGTTCTTC	CASLDRGSYNEQFF